The TCR beta chain under discussion was sequenced for a study of cytomegalovirus exposure and HLA in healthy donors. Study-wide results and limits: Sequence variants that were highly shared formed a cluster that was likely a sequencing artifact. Based on reports, TCR beta sequences accurately predicted HLA-A and HLA-B alleles for most subjects. Diagnosis of cytomegalovirus status made by the classifier reportedly showed high specificity and sensitivity.

13 Jbeta primers and 60 Vbeta primers were used for the PCR. Sequencing was performed with immunoSEQ multiplex PCR; in TCRdb, only in-frame clones are kept and a portion is missing. This sample has about 120,000 clones, with 75% found just once. This CDR3 contains 14 residues. Germline V gives CDR1 SNHLY, CDR2 FYNNEI. Comments on this clone: Its target is not known. One end of the junction does not line up with germline, which may come from a read error.

V usage is TRBV2 and J usage is TRBJ1-5, with 8 bases identical to TRBD1. This TCR was sampled from a woman aged 18-29 years in good health and CMV-seronegative. Sample: PBMCs. The DNA for the CDR3 is TGTGCCGCGGGGACAGGAGTTAGCAATCAGCCCCGGCATTTT. Amino acid sequence: CAAGTGVSNQPRHF.